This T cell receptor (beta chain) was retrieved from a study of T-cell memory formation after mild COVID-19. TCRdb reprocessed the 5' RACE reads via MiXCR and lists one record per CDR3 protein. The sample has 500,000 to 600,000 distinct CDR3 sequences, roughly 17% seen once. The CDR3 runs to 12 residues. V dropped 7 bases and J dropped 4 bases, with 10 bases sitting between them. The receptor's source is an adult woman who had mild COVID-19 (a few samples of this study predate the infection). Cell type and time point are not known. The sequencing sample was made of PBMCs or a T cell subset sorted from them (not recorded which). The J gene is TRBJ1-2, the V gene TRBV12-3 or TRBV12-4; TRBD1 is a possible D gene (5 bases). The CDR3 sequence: CASTQASYGYTF. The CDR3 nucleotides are TGTGCCAGCACACAGGCGAGCTATGGCTACACCTTC.